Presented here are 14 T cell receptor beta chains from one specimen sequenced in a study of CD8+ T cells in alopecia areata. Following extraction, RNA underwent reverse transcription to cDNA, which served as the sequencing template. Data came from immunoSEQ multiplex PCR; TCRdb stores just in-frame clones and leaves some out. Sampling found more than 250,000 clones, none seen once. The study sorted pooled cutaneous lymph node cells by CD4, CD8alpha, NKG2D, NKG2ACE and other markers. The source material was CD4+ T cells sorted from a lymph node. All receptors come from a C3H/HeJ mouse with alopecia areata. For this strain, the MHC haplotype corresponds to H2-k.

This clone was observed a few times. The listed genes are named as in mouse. CDR3 in amino acids: CASSEQGPTGQLYF. CDR3 DNA (partial): TGTGCCAGCAGTGAGCAGGGCCCCACCGGG. J is TRBJ2-2 and V is TRBV13-1; the D gene is possibly TRBD1 (5 bases). With the read ending 4 residues before the CDR3 end, the germline J gene is used to fill in that end. V shed 2 bases and J shed 4 bases, with 9 bases lying between them. Germline V gene data show CDR1 as NSHNY and CDR2 as SYGAGN. This CDR3 spans 14 amino acids.

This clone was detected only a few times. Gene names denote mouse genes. CDR3 protein: CASGDAGGYTGQLYF. Partial CDR3 DNA: TGTGCCAGCGGTGATGCAGGTGGATACACCGGG. V is TRBV13-2 and J is TRBJ2-2; D unclear. The read ends 4 residues shy of where the CDR3 ends; the end is completed using the germline J gene. CDR1 and CDR2 from the germline V gene are NNHNN and SYGAGS (reference sequence). Trimming removed 0 bases from V and 3 bases from J, with 9 bases in between. This CDR3 is built from 15 residues.

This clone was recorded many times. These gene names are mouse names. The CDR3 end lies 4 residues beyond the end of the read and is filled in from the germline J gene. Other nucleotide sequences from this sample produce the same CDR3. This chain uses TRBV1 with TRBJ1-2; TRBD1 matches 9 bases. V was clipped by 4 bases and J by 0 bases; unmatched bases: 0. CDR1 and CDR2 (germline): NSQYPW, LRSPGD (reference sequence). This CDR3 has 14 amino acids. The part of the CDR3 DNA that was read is TGCACCTGCAGTGGACAGGGGGCAAACTCC. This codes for CTCSGQGANS. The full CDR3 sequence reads CTCSGQGANSDYTF.

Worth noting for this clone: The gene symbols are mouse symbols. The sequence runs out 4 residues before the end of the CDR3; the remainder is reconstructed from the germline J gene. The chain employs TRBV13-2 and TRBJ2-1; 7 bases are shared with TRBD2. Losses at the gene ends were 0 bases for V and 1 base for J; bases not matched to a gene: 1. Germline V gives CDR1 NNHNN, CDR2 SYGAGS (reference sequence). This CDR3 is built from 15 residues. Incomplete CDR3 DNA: TGTGCCAGCGGTGATGGGGGGGGGAACTATGCT. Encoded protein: CASGDGGGNYA. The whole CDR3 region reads CASGDGGGNYAEQFF.

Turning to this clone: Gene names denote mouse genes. The DNA read from the CDR3 is TGTGCCAGCACCCGGACAACTAGTCAAAAC. Translation: CASTRTTSQN. From start to end, the CDR3 is CASTRTTSQNTLYF. The chain has TRBV13-1 and TRBJ2-4; D is perhaps TRBD1 (5 bases). The observed sequence ends 4 residues before the CDR3 terminus, with the missing tail filled in from the germline J gene. The CDR3 loop spans 14 amino acids. Trimming cost V 6 bases and J 0 bases, with 11 bases left between them. The germline V gene encodes CDR1 NSHNY and CDR2 SYGAGN.

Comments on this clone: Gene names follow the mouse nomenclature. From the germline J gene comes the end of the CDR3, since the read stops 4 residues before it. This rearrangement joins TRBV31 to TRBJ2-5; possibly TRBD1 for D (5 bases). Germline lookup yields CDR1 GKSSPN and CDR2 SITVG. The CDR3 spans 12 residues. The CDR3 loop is CAWSLRVDTQYF. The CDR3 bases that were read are TGTGCCTGGAGTCTCAGGGTGGAC.

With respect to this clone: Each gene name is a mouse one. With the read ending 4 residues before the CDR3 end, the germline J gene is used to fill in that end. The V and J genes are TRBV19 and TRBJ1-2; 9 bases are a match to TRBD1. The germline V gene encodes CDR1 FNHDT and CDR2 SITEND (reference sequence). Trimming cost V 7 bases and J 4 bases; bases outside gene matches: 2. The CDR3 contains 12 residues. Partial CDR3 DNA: TGTGCCAGCGGGGACAGGGCCTCC. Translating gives CASGDRAS. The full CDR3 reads CASGDRASDYTF.

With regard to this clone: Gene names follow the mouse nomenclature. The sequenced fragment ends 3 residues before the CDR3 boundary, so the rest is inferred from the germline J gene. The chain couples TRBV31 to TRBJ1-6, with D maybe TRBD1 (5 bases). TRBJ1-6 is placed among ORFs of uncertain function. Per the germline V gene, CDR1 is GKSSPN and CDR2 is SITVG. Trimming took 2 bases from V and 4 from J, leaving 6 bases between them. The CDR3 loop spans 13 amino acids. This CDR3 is CAWSAGYNSPLYF. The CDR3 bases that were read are TGTGCCTGGAGTGCAGGGTATAATTCGCCC.

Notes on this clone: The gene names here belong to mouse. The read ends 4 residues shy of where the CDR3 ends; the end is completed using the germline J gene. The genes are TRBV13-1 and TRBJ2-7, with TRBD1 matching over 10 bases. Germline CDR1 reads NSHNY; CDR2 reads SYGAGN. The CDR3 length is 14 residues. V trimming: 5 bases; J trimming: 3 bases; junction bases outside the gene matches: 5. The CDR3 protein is CASRPGTGVYEQYF. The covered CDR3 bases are TGTGCCAGCAGACCTGGGACAGGGGTCTAT.

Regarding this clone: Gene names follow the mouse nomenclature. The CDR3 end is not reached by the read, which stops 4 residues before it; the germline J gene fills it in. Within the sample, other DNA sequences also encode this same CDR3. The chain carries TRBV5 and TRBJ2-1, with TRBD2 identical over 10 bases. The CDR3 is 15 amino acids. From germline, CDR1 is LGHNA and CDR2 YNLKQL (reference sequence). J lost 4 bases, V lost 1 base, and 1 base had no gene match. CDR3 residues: CASSQGTGGYAEQFF. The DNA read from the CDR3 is TGTGCCAGCAGCCAAGGGACTGGGGGATATGCT.

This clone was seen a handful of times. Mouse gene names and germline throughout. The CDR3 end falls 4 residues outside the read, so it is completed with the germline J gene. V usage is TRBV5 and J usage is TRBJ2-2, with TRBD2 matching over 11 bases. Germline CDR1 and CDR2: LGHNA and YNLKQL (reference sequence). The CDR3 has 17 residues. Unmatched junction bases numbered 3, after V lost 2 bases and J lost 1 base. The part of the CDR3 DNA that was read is TGTGCCAGCAGCCAAAAACTGGGGGGGCTAAACACCGGG. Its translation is CASSQKLGGLNTG. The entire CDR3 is CASSQKLGGLNTGQLYF.

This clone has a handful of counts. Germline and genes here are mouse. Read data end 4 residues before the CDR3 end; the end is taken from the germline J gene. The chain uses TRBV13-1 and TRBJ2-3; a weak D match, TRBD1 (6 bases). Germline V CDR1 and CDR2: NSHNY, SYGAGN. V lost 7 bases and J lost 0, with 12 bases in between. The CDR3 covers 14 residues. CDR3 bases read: TGTGCCAGCCCGGACAGAACTAGTGCAGAA. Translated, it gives CASPDRTSAE. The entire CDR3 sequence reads CASPDRTSAETLYF.

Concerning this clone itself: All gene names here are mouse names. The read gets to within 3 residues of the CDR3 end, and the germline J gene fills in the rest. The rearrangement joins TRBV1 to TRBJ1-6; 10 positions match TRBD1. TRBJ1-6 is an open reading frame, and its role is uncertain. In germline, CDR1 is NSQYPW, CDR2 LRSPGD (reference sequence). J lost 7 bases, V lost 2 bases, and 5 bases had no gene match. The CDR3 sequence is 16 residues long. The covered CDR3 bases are TGCACCTGCAGTGCATCGGGACAGGGGAGCAATTCGCCC. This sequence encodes CTCSASGQGSNSP. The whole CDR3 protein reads CTCSASGQGSNSPLYF.

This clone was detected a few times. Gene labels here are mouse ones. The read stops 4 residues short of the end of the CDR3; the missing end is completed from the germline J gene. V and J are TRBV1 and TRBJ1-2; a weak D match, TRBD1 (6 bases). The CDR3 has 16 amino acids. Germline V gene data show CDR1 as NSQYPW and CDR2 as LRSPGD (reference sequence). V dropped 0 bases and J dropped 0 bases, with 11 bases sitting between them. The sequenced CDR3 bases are TGCACCTGCAGTGCAGATCGGGGGGCAGCAAACTCC. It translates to CTCSADRGAANS. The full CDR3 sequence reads CTCSADRGAANSDYTF.